This entry describes one T cell receptor beta chain. The sample comes from a study of OX40 agonist ivuxolimab in advanced cancers. Germline CDR1 is ENHRY and CDR2 is SYGVKD. After removal of 5 bases from V and 0 bases from J, the junction contained 5 bases not matched to a gene. This CDR3 is built from 15 residues. The table came from immunoSEQ multiplex PCR; TCRdb's copy has only in-frame clones and leaves some out. Here the sample spans about 77,000 clones, around four fifths being singletons. The specimen was CD4+ or CD8+ T cells sorted from blood, collected in a trial of the OX40 agonist ivuxolimab. The genes are TRBV10-3 and TRBJ1-1, with TRBD1 identical over 8 bases. The clonotype originates from an adult with an advanced solid tumor such as melanoma, head and neck, liver or kidney cancer. The CDR3 nucleotides are TGTGCCATCAGTCCCGGGACAGGATTGAACACTGAAGCTTTCTTT. Protein product: CAISPGTGLNTEAFF.